This T cell receptor beta chain was captured in a study of Graves' ophthalmopathy and Graves' hyperthyroidism. An approximately 9.4 ml volume of fresh peripheral blood provided the PBMCs. RNA transcripts served as template for amplifying TCR beta CDR3 sequences. A first-round RT-PCR used HTBI primers, followed by a second-round multiplex PCR. TCRdb itself ran the multiplex PCR reads through MiXCR, one entry per CDR3 protein. Among more than 300,000 distinct CDR3 sequences, 15% were seen once, and the ten largest hold about 7.3%. This clonotype was seen ten or more times. The CDR3 contains 16 residues. Trimming stripped 5 bases from V and 0 bases from J, with 16 bases between.

The sample comprised peripheral blood. J is TRBJ1-1 and V is TRBV12-3 or TRBV12-4, with D unresolved. The receptor comes from a young woman with stable Graves' hyperthyroidism. For the CDR3, the DNA is TGTGCCAGCAGTCCCCTCTTTACATCAATGAACACTGAAGCTTTCTTT. It is translated as CASSPLFTSMNTEAFF.